The clone carrying this TCR beta chain was picked up a small number of times. The target antigen is unknown. This CDR3 contains 13 residues. In germline, CDR1 is MDHEN, CDR2 SYDVKM. Trimming took off 7 bases at V and 5 bases at J, with 12 bases between the two ends. TCRdb re-called the 5' RACE reads with MiXCR, one entry per CDR3 protein. The sample includes just under 600,000 distinct CDR3 sequences, 13% seen only once; the top ten take roughly an eighth. This record comes from a study of T cells after yellow fever vaccination. General observations from the study: Overall, a small share of clonotypes was seen in both CD4 and CD8 compartments.

The gene calls are TRBV28 and TRBJ2-1; no definite D call. This TCR came from a man aged 25-40 years who received the YFV17D yellow fever vaccine. Sequencing used PBMCs, obtained on the day of the yellow fever booster vaccination. CDR3 region: CASTHLGNNEQFF. For the CDR3, the DNA is TGTGCCAGCACCCATCTTGGGAACAATGAGCAGTTCTTC.